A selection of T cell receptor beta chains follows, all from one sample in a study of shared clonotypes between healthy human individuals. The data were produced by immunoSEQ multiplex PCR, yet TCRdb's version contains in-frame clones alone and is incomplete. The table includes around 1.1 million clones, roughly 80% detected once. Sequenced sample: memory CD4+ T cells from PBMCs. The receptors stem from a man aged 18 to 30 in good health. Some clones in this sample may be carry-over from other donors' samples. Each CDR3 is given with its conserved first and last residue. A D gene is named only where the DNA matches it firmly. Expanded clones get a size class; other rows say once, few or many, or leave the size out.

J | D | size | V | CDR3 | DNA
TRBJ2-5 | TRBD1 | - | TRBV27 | CASSPGTGIGQETQYF | TGTGCCAGCAGTCCCGGGACAGGGATAGGGCAAGAGACCCAGTACTTC
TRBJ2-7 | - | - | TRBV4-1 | CASSQDPTRSLTYEQYF | TGCGCCAGCAGCCAAGATCCCACCAGGAGCCTTACCTACGAGCAGTACTTC
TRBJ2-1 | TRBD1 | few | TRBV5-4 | CASSLDRGEQFF | TGTGCCAGCAGCTTGGACAGGGGGGAGCAGTTCTTC
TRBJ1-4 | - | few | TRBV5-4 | CASSQLGGDEKLFF | TGTGCCAGCAGCCAACTTGGCGGTGATGAAAAACTGTTTTTT
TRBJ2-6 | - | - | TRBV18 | CASSASGANVLTF | TGTGCCAGCTCAGCGTCTGGGGCCAACGTCCTGACTTTC
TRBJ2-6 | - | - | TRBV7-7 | CASSAGTTGANVLTF | TGTGCCAGCAGCGCCGGGACAACTGGGGCCAACGTCCTGACTTTC
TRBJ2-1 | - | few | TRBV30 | CAWSAYTGYSYNEQFF | TGTGCCTGGAGTGCATACACAGGGTACTCCTACAATGAGCAGTTCTTC
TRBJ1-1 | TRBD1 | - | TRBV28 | CASSLLGSDRGFSGTEAFF | TGTGCCAGCAGTTTATTGGGTTCGGACAGGGGGTTTTCGGGCACTGAAGCTTTCTTT
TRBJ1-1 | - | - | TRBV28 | CASSGALGNTEAFF | TGTGCCAGCAGTGGGGCCTTGGGGAACACTGAAGCTTTCTTT
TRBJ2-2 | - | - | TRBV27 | CASSSFELKNGELFF | TGTGCCAGCAGTTCCTTCGAACTCAAGAACGGGGAGCTGTTTTTT
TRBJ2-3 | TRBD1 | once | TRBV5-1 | CASSFGQDSDTQYF | TGCGCCAGCAGCTTTGGACAGGACTCAGATACGCAGTATTTT
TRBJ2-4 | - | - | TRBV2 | CASSSGVGSTTKNIQYF | TGTGCCAGCAGTAGCGGCGTGGGCAGCACCACCAAAAACATTCAGTACTTC
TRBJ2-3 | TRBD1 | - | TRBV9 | CASSWGQGAQVDTQYF | TGTGCCAGCAGTTGGGGACAGGGGGCGCAGGTAGATACGCAGTATTTT
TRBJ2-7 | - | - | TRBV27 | CASSLTRLGPTWYF | TGTGCCAGCAGTTTGACGCGACTAGGACCTACGTGGTACTTC
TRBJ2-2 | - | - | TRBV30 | CAWTSGANTGELFF | TGTGCCTGGACCTCGGGCGCGAACACCGGGGAGCTGTTTTTT
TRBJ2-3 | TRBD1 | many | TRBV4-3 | CASSQRYDRENTDTQYF | TGCGCCAGCAGCCAAAGATACGACAGGGAAAACACAGATACGCAGTATTTT
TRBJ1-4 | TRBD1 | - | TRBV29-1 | CSASQGAGEKLFF | TGCAGCGCCTCACAGGGGGCAGGTGAAAAACTGTTTTTT
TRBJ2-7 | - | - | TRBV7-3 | CASSFGNQAEQYF | TGTGCCAGCAGCTTCGGGAACCAGGCAGAGCAGTACTTC
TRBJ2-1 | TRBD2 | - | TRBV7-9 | CASSFPEGLAGGRKNEQFF | TGTGCCAGCAGCTTCCCAGAGGGACTAGCGGGAGGACGGAAGAATGAGCAGTTCTTC
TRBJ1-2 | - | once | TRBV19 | CASTPVGQNYGYTF | TGTGCCAGTACCCCCGTCGGCCAGAACTATGGCTACACCTTC
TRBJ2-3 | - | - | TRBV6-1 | CASSESTMWADTQYF | TGTGCCAGCAGTGAAAGTACGATGTGGGCAGATACGCAGTATTTT
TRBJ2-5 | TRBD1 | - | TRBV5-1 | CASSARTGGGETQYF | TGCGCCAGCAGCGCCAGGACAGGGGGCGGAGAGACCCAGTACTTC
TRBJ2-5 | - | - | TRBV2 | CASIRENQETQYF | TGTGCCAGCATAAGGGAAAACCAAGAGACCCAGTACTTC
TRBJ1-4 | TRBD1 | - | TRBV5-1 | CASSEGTGAKAEKLFF | TGCGCCAGCAGCGAGGGGACAGGAGCCAAGGCTGAAAAACTGTTTTTT
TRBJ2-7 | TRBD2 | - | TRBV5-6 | CASSSPGGGLYEQYF | TGTGCCAGCAGCTCCCCGGGAGGAGGGCTCTACGAGCAGTACTTC
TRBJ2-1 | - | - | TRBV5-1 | CASSLAASRDEQFF | TGCGCCAGCAGCTTGGCGGCAAGTAGGGATGAGCAGTTCTTC
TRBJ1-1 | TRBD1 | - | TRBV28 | CASSLWGTGMNTEAFF | TGTGCCAGCAGTTTATGGGGGACAGGAATGAACACTGAAGCTTTCTTT
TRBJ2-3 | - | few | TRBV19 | CASSHRGPSTDTQYF | TGTGCCAGTAGTCATCGCGGGCCTAGCACAGATACGCAGTATTTT
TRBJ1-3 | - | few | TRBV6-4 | CASSGGLWGWGNTIYF | TGTGCCAGCAGTGGGGGACTATGGGGTTGGGGAAACACCATATATTTT
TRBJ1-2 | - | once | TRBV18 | CASSPPGGFSYGYTF | TGTGCCAGCTCACCCCCGGGAGGGTTTAGCTATGGCTACACCTTC
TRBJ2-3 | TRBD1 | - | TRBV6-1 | CASSDPGQVVRDTQYF | TGTGCCAGCAGTGATCCGGGACAGGTTGTTCGAGATACGCAGTATTTT